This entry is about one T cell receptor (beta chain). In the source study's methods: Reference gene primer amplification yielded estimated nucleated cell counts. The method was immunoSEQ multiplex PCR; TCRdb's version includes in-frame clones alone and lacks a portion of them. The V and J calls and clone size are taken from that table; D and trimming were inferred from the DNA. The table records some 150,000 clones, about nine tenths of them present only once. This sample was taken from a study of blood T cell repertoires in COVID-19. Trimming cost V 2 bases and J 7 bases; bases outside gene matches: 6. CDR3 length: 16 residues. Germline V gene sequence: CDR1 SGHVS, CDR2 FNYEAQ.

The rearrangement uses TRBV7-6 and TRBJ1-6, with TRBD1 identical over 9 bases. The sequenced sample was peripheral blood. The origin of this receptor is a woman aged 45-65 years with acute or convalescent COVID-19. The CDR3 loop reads CASSLQGTGKNSPLHF. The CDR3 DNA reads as TGTGCCAGCAGCTTACAAGGGACAGGGAAGAATTCACCCCTCCACTTT.